This TCR beta chain was captured in a study of T-cell reconstitution after alpha-beta-depleted transplantation in children. For TCRbeta, the library was prepared with unique molecular identifiers. TCRdb reprocessed the PCR reads via MiXCR and lists one record per CDR3 protein. The repertoire includes just over 350,000 distinct CDR3 sequences, about an eighth of them detected once, and around 4.5% sits in the top ten. The CDR3 covers 17 residues. Between the trimmed V and J ends, which lost 6 bases and 1 base, there was a span of 22 bases. Looked up from germline, CDR1 is SGHRS and CDR2 is YFSETQ. The source material was PBMCs, sampled from the stem cell graft. This receptor was identified in a human donor who donated a stem cell graft to a child with Fanconi anemia. This sequence joins TRBV5-1 and TRBJ1-1, with a tentative D call TRBD1 (6 bases). The CDR3 loop is CASTKAGGAATNTEAFF. The CDR3, as DNA: TGCGCCAGCACCAAGGCCGGGGGCGCCGCCACGAACACTGAAGCTTTCTTT.